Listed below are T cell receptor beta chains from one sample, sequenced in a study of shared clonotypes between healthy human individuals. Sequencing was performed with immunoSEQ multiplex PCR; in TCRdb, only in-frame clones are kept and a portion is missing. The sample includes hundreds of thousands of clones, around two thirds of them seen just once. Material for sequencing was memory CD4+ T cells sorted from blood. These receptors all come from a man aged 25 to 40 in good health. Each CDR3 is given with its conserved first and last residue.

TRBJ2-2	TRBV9	CASSPSIVSGAGELFF
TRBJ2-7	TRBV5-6	CASSAGTGGSHEQYF
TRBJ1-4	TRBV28	CASRNRVREKLFF
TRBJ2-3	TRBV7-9	CASSALAGESTDTQYF
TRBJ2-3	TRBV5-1	CASSLLSFTDTQYF
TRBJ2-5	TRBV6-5	CASRASGETQYF
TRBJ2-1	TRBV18	CASSPPETGGSDEQFF
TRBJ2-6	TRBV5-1	CASRDSSGANVLTF
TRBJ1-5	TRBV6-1	CASSFAGGVDQPQHF
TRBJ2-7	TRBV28	CASSPHADRAISYEQYF
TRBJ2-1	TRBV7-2	CASSPPGRTIAHNEQFF
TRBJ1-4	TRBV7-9	CASSRRQGALATNEKLFF
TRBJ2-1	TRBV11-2	CASSLAWGLNNEQFF
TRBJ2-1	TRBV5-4	CASSPFPRGAGGPNEQFF
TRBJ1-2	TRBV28	CASSPSGYYGYTF
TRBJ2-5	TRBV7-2	CASSLDWLRQETQYF
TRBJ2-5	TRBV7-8	CASISRYQETQYF
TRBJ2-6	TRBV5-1	CASSLGRVPTGANVLTF
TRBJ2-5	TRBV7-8	CASSSGLVLVETQYF
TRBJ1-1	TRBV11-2	CASSFTGGTEAFF
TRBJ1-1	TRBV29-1	CSAWTGMNTEAFF
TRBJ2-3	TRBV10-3	CAIRRDSGTDTQYF
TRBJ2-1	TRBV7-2	CASTPKLRGRDEQFF
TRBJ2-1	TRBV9	CASSVRAGTYNEQFF
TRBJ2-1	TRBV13	CASSLTLGEQFF
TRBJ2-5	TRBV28	CASASGGYQETQYF
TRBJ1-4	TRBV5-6	CASSLLPGLGSEKLFF
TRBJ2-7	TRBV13	CASRRDPSYEQYF
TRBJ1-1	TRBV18	CASSPGGNTEAFF
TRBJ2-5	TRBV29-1	CSLGQPQETQYF
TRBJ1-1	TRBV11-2	CASSLYSEAFF
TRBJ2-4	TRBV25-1	CASGGSENIQYF
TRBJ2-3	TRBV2	CASSESSAVQDTQYF
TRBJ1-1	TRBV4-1	CASSQVFKNTEAFF
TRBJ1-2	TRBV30	CAWKIGNGYTF
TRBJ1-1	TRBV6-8	CASSPEAPNGAFF
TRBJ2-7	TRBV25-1	CASSGPSYEQYF
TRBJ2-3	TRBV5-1	CASSLVGTTRGTDTQYF
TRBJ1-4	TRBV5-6	CASSFKQGNEKLFF
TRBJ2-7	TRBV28	CASSLEDRNLVEQYF
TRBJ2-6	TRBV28	CASSPTTGRSGANVLTF
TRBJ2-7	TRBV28	CASSLGGPLYEQYF
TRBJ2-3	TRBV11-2	CASSPLVGHTQYF
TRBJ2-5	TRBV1	CTSSQPGLAEETQYF
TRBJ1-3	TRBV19	CASMTATGNTIYF
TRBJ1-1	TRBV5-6	CASSEGSDTEAFF
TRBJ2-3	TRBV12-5	CASGLRAGVADTQYF
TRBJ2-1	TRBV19	CASSPLAGGPRNNEQFF
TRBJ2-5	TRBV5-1	CASSAGLAETQYF